The present TCR beta chain was sequenced within a study of blood T cell repertoires in COVID-19. CDR1 and CDR2 from the germline V gene are SGHTA and FQGNSA. This CDR3 contains 15 residues. The junction had 9 bases not matched to a gene; V was cut back by 5 bases and J by 7 bases. Original analysis: Reference gene primer amplification gave estimated nucleated cell counts. The assay was immunoSEQ multiplex PCR, and TCRdb's table has in-frame clones only and misses some. V and J calls and clone size follow that table, whereas D and trimming were derived from the DNA. Counted here are fewer than 600,000 clones, 75% to 90% occurring once; the ten biggest clones make up around 0.9%. Seattle enrolled patients during active infection and tracked them longitudinally.

The sequence was collected from a man between 18 and 29 years old with COVID-19, enrolled during active disease. The material sequenced was peripheral blood. The chain recombines TRBV7-2 with TRBJ2-1; 9 positions agree with TRBD1. The chain's CDR3 is CASSLTGGAQNEQFF. CDR3 coding DNA: TGTGCCAGCAGCCTCACAGGGGGCGCTCAGAATGAGCAGTTCTTC.